This record covers a single TCR beta chain. Its antigen is unknown. The PCR had 60 Vbeta and 13 Jbeta primers. Here immunoSEQ multiplex PCR was the method, and the copy in TCRdb shows in-frame clones only, minus some. The sample gives under 300,000 clones, roughly 89% of which show up once; approximately 4.3% is in the top ten. The record originates from a study of cytomegalovirus exposure and HLA in healthy donors. Points from the study as a whole: Most CMV-associated TCR beta chains were later found to appear HLA-restricted. The only immune exposure information that was available was CMV serostatus.

This CDR3 contains 15 residues. Trimming took 1 base from V and 4 from J, leaving 13 bases between them. Germline V gives CDR1 LNHNV, CDR2 YYDKDF (reference sequence). The sequence was obtained from a man aged 40-49 years in good health and CMV-seropositive. The sequenced sample was PBMCs. The rearrangement uses TRBV15 and TRBJ2-5; D is possibly TRBD2 (6 bases). CDR3 in DNA: TGTGCCACCAGCAGAGCTGGCAGGGAGGCAGAGACCCAGTACTTC. As protein: CATSRAGREAETQYF.